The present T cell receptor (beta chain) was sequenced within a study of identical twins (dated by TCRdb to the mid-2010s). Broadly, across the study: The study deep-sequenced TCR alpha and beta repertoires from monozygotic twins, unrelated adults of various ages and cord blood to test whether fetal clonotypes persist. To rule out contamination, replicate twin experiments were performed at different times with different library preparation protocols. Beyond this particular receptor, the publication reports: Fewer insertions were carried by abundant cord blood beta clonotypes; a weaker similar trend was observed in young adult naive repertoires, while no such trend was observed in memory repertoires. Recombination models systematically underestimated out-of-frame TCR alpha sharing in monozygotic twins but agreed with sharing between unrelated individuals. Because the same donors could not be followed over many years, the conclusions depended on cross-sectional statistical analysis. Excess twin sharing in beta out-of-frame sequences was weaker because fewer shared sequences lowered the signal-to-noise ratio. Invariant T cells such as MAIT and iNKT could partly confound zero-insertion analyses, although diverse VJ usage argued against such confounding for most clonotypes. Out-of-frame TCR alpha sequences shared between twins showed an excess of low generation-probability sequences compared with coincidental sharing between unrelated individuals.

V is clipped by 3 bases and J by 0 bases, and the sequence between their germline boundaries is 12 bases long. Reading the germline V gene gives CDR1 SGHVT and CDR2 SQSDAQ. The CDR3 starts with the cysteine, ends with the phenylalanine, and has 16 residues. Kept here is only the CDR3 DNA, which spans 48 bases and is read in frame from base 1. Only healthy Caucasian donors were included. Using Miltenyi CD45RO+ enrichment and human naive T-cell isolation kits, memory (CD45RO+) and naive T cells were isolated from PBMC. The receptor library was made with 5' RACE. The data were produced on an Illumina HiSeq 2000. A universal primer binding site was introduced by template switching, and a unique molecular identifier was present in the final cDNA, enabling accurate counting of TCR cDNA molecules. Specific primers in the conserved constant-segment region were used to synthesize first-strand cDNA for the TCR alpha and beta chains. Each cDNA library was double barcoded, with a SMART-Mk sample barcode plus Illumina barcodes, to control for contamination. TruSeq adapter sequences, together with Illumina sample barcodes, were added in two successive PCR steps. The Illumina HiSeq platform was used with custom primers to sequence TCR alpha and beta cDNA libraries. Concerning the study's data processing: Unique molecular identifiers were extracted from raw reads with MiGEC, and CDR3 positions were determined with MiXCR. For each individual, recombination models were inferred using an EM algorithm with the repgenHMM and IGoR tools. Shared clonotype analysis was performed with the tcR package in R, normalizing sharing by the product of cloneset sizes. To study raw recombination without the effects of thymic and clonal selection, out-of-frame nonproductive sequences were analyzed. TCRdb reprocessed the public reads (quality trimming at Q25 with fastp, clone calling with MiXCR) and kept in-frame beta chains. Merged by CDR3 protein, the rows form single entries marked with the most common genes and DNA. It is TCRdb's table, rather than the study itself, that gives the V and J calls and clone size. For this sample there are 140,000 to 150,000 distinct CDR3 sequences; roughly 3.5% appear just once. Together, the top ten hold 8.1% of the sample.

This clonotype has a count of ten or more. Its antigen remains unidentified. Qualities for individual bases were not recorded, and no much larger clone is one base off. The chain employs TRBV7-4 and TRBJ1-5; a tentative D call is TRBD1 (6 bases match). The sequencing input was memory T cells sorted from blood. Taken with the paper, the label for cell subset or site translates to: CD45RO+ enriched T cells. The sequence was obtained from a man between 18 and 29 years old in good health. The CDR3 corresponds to CASSFGTPYSNQPQHF. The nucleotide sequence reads TGTGCCAGCAGCTTCGGGACACCGTATAGCAATCAGCCCCAGCATTTT.